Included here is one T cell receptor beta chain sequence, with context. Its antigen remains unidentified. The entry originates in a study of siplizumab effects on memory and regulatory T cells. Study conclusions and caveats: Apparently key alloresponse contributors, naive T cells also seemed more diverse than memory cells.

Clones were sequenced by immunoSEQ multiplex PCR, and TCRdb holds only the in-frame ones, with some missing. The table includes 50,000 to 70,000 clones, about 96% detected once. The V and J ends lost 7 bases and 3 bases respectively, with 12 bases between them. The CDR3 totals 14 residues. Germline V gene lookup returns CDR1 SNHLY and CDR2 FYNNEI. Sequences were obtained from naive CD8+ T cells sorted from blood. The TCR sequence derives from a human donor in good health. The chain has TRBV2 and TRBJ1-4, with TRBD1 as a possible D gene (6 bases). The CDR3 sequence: CASKEDRSNEKLFF. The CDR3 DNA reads TGTGCCAGCAAGGAGGACAGATCTAATGAAAAACTGTTTTTT.